The sequence of this T cell receptor (beta chain) was determined in a study of blood T cell repertoires in COVID-19. Looking at the study overall: Acute and convalescent COVID-19 samples came from the United States, Italy and Spain. The analysed material was cDNA or gDNA that came from T cells, B-cell-depleted T cells, or PBMCs.

The V gene's germline CDR1 is SGHDT and CDR2 YYEEEE. V lost 2 bases to trimming and J lost 4 bases, with 6 bases between them. The CDR3 totals 12 residues. In the source study's methods: How many nucleated cells were present was estimated from reference gene primer amplification. Measured with immunoSEQ multiplex PCR; TCRdb has only the in-frame clones, and not every one. The V and J calls and clone size were taken over from that table, and D and trimming were inferred from the DNA. The sample has around 250,000 clones; around 89% are singletons. Seattle participants joined during active infection and were tracked over time.

This chain joins TRBV5-6 and TRBJ1-2; no clear D gene. Sequenced input: peripheral blood. This TCR was recovered from a woman aged 60 to 75 with COVID-19, enrolled during active disease. CDR3 in amino acids: CASSFPSYGYTF. CDR3 coding DNA: TGTGCCAGCAGCTTTCCTTCCTATGGCTACACCTTC. Full variable domain (outside the CDR3, taken from reference TRBV5-6 and TRBJ1-2): DAGVTQSPTHLIKTRGQQVTLRCSPKSGHDTVSWYQQALGQGPQFIFQYYEEEERQRGNFPDRFSGHQFPNYSSELNVNALLLGDSALYLCASSFPSYGYTFGSGTRLTVV.